Here is one T cell receptor (beta chain) with its context. This record comes from a study of blood T cell repertoires in COVID-19. At the level of the study: T cells, B-cell-depleted T cells, or PBMCs provided the cDNA or gDNA that served as material.

V was clipped by 1 base and J by 6 bases; unmatched bases: 7. The CDR3 consists of 16 residues. Germline V lookup: CDR1 KGHSH, CDR2 LQKENI. Repertoires were generated with immunoSEQ multiplex PCR, while TCRdb's copy carries only in-frame clones and drops some. The sample carries roughly 400,000 clones, around nine tenths recorded once. Individuals drawn from approximately 26 US areas were about 18 to 100 years old. Participant-reported clinical history was the basis for cohort assignment. Sequencing was done on a sample of PBMCs or T cells enriched from blood (not recorded which). The chain recombines TRBV18 with TRBJ2-7, with 12 bases matching TRBD1. The clonotype comes from a woman between 18 and 29 years old who had been exposed to COVID-19. Written as DNA, the CDR3 is TGTGCCAGCTCACCACTAGTGGGACAGGGGGCGAGCGAGCAGTACTTC. It specifies CASSPLVGQGASEQYF.